The 24 T cell receptor beta chains below were found in one sample sequenced in a study of human T cells and chemical hapten exposure. Noted time point: pre-sensitization, week 0. Documented treatment: therapeutic diphenylcyclopropenone sensitization with weekly scalp DPC. In TCRdb, the RACE reads were re-called with MiXCR into one record per CDR3 protein. This sample carries about 270,000 distinct CDR3 sequences, around 7.3% of them seen once, and the ten largest clones take more than 0.95%. Specimen: whole blood, collected in connection with sensitization to the hapten diphenylcyclopropenone (DPC). The receptors here all came from a young man with alopecia areata. Some clones in this sample may be carry-over from other donors' samples.

This clonotype was seen ten or more times. The chain employs TRBV12-3 or TRBV12-4 and TRBJ1-1; no reliable D call. The CDR3 has 13 residues. Trimming stripped 2 bases from V and 4 bases from J, with 8 bases between. This chain's CDR3 is CASSLWGGTEAFF. Written as DNA, the CDR3 is TGTGCCAGCAGTTTATGGGGTGGCACTGAAGCTTTCTTT.

V and J are TRBV12-3 or TRBV12-4 and TRBJ2-1; D perhaps matches TRBD1 (6 bases). V was pared by 10 bases and J by 2 bases, with 24 bases between. The length of the CDR3 is 17 residues. This chain's CDR3 is CATNPPNRDVTYNEQFF. CDR3 coding DNA: TGTGCCACCAACCCACCTAACAGGGATGTAACCTACAATGAGCAGTTCTTC.

The sample holds many counts of this clonotype. The chain carries TRBV6-2 or TRBV6-3 and TRBJ1-6; 10 nucleotides align to TRBD1. The V segment lost 2 bases and the J segment 10 bases; nucleotides outside the gene matches: 5. Germline V CDR1 and CDR2: MNHEY, SVGEGT. The CDR3 loop spans 15 amino acids. This chain's CDR3 is CASSYRDRGGSPLHF. The DNA of the CDR3 is TGTGCCAGCAGTTACCGGGACAGGGGAGGGTCACCCCTCCACTTT.

This clonotype was picked up a small number of times. This sequence joins TRBV9 and TRBJ1-2; D is unclear. The CDR3 has 14 residues. CDR1 is SGDLS and CDR2 is YYNGEE in the germline V gene. The V end was cut by 6 bases, the J end by 4 bases, with 16 bases between. The CDR3 nucleotides are TGTGCCAGCAACCCCACGGGCGGTACCTATGGCTACACCTTC. It yields the protein CASNPTGGTYGYTF.

This clonotype was seen more than once but under ten times. The rearrangement links TRBV4-1 to TRBJ2-1; possible D gene TRBD2, 6 bases. This CDR3 region has 13 residues. V lost 1 base to trimming and J lost 11 bases, with 12 bases between them. Germline V gene lookup returns CDR1 MGHRA and CDR2 YSYEKL. The CDR3 DNA reads as TGCGCCAGCAGCCAAGGGGGAGGTATTCAGCAGTTCTTC. Its translation is CASSQGGGIQQFF.

The rearrangement links TRBV7-6 to TRBJ1-2, with no clear D. Germline CDR1 SGHVS, CDR2 FNYEAQ. The CDR3 consists of 16 residues. Deletions cut 5 bases from V and 4 bases from J, with 20 bases between. CDR3 coding DNA: TGTGCCAGCAGCCCAGGACCGTTCCGGCGATCCTATGGCTACACCTTC. It yields the protein CASSPGPFRRSYGYTF. The whole variable domain, remainder taken from reference TRBV7-6 and TRBJ1-2, is GAGVSQSPRYKVTKRGQDVALRCDPISGHVSLYWYRQALGQGPEFLTYFNYEAQQDKSGLPNDRFSAERPEGSISTLTIQRTEQRDSAMYRCASSPGPFRRSYGYTFGSGTRLTVV.

This clonotype was seen many times. The chain couples TRBV11-2 to TRBJ1-2; tentative D call: TRBD1 (6 bases). Trimming stripped 5 bases from V and 6 bases from J, with 7 bases between. Germline loops: CDR1 SGHAT, CDR2 FQNNGV. The CDR3 length is 11 residues. CDR3 residues: CASSAGDGYTF. CDR3 in DNA: TGTGCCAGCAGCGCAGGGGATGGCTACACCTTC.

This clonotype has a handful of counts. The chain recombines TRBV5-6 with TRBJ1-1, with D possibly being TRBD1 (6 bases). CDR1 is SGHDT and CDR2 is YYEEEE in the germline V gene. Trimming left V 4 bases short and J 0 bases short, with 13 bases between. The CDR3 sequence is 15 residues long. The CDR3 DNA is TGTGCCAGCAGCGAAGCGGACAGAATGAACACTGAAGCTTTCTTT. Its translation is CASSEADRMNTEAFF.

The J gene is TRBJ1-2, the V gene TRBV7-2; D perhaps matches TRBD1 (5 bases). Trimming pared 5 bases from V and 7 bases from J, leaving 17 bases between. CDR3 length equals 14 residues. From germline, CDR1 is SGHTA and CDR2 FQGNSA. For the CDR3, the DNA is TGTGCCAGCAGCGGTCGTGGGAGGGGAGGTGGCTACACCTTC. Amino acids: CASSGRGRGGGYTF.

This clonotype was seen a few times. V and J are TRBV27 and TRBJ2-1; D is undetermined. CDR3 length equals 14 residues. Looked up from germline, CDR1 is MNHEY and CDR2 is SMNVEV (reference sequence). V gave up 7 bases and J gave up 8 bases, with 18 bases separating them. CDR3 in amino acids: CASIKKGTSDEQFF. Here the CDR3 DNA reads TGTGCCAGCATCAAGAAGGGAACTTCAGATGAGCAGTTCTTC.

This clonotype was seen more than once but under ten times. The V call is TRBV9, the J call TRBJ1-2; D remains ambiguous. The germline gives CDR1 SGDLS, CDR2 YYNGEE. The CDR3 is 19 residues long. V lost 0 bases and J lost 0, with 21 bases in between. The CDR3 loop reads CASSVEVVGPGTPNYGYTF. The CDR3 bases are TGTGCCAGCAGCGTAGAAGTTGTCGGGCCAGGTACGCCTAACTATGGCTACACCTTC.

This clonotype turned up a few times. V is TRBV27 and J is TRBJ1-6; the D gene is possibly TRBD1 (5 bases). V was clipped by 5 bases and J by 13 bases, with 21 bases between them. CDR1 is MNHEY, CDR2 SMNVEV, per germline (reference sequence). The CDR3 is made up of 15 amino acids. CDR3 sequence reads: CASSPLSGGALPLHF. CDR3 nucleotides: TGTGCCAGCAGTCCCCTTTCGGGGGGAGCTCTCCCCCTCCACTTT.

V is TRBV28 and J is TRBJ2-3; tentative D call: TRBD1 (5 bases). V dropped 6 bases and J dropped 5 bases, with 18 bases sitting between them. The germline CDR1 and CDR2 sequences are MDHEN and SYDVKM. The CDR3 is 15 amino acids. For the CDR3, the DNA is TGTGCCAGCAGATCCGGTAGGGCAGGGTTAGATACGCAGTATTTT. Translating it yields CASRSGRAGLDTQYF.

This clonotype has more than one count but fewer than ten. The chain employs TRBV7-2 and TRBJ2-7, with D hard to call. Germline CDR1 reads SGHTA; CDR2 reads FQGNSA. Trimming removed 1 base at V and 0 bases at J, with 13 bases between. The length of the CDR3 is 16 residues. CDR3 protein: CASSLGPGLSSYEQYV. CDR3 in DNA: TGTGCCAGCAGCTTAGGTCCGGGCTTAAGCTCCTACGAGCAGTACGTC.

Notes on this clonotype: A junction boundary mismatches the germline segment, possibly from a read error. V usage is TRBV5-6 and J usage is TRBJ1-2; no definite D call. This CDR3 region has 14 residues. Germline V lookup: CDR1 SGHDT, CDR2 YYEEEE. DNA of the CDR3: TGTGCCAACAGCTTCGAACCGCGCGACTATGGCTACACCTTC. It codes for CANSFEPRDYGYTF.

The chain has TRBV5-8 and TRBJ2-5; 9 nucleotides line up with TRBD1. The CDR3 runs to 14 residues. V lost 4 bases, J lost 5 bases, and 6 bases stayed unmatched. The germline V gene has CDR1 SGHTS and CDR2 YDEGEE. Written as DNA, the CDR3 is TGTGCCAGCAGCCGGGGACAGGGCTGGGAGACCCAGTACTTC. Translated, it gives CASSRGQGWETQYF.

The J gene is TRBJ2-3, the V gene TRBV5-4, with D tentatively TRBD2 (6 bases). V lost 4 bases and J lost 4, with 16 bases in between. Germline CDR1 and CDR2: SGHNT and YYREEE (reference sequence). The CDR3 extends over 15 amino acids. The CDR3 nucleotides are TGTGCCAGCAGCCCGTCTCGGCGGGGCCCAGATACGCAGTATTTT. This translates into CASSPSRRGPDTQYF. Full variable domain (outside the CDR3, taken from reference TRBV5-4 and TRBJ2-3): ETGVTQSPTHLIKTRGQQVTLRCSSQSGHNTVSWYQQALGQGPQFIFQYYREEENGRGNFPPRFSGLQFPNYSSELNVNALELDDSALYLCASSPSRRGPDTQYFGPGTRLTVL.

This clonotype occurred many times. The rearrangement links TRBV4-3 to TRBJ1-5, with a tentative D call TRBD1 (5 bases). V lost 0 bases and J lost 3, with 12 bases in between. The CDR3 has 16 amino acids. CDR1 and CDR2 from the germline V gene are LGHNA and YSLEER. The CDR3 loop is CASSQDLGLSNQPQHF. CDR3 DNA: TGCGCCAGCAGCCAAGATCTGGGGCTCTCCAATCAGCCCCAGCATTTT.

This clonotype has a single count. This chain links TRBV6-6 with TRBJ2-5; D ambiguous. The CDR3 length is 13 residues. V lost 2 bases to trimming and J lost 5 bases, with 9 bases between them. CDR1 is MNHNY, CDR2 SVGAGI, per germline (reference sequence). The CDR3 DNA reads TGTGCCAGCAGTTACAGGAATCCCGAGACCCAGTACTTC. It specifies CASSYRNPETQYF.

The CDR3 DNA follows: TGCGCCAGCAGCTTCACAGGGGGCGGTCAGCCCCAGCATTTT. It specifies CASSFTGGGQPQHF. This sequence joins TRBV5-1 and TRBJ1-5; TRBD1 agrees at 9 bases. The CDR3 is 14 residues long. Per germline, CDR1 SGHRS and CDR2 YFSETQ. V trimming: 2 bases; J trimming: 6 bases; junction bases outside the gene matches: 3.

CDR3: CASSRGQGLRGTDTQYF. In nucleotides, the CDR3 is TGTGCCAGCAGTCGAGGACAGGGGTTGAGGGGCACAGATACGCAGTATTTT. The J gene is TRBJ2-3, the V gene TRBV6-2 or TRBV6-3; 9 bases line up with TRBD1. This CDR3 comprises 17 residues. V trimming: 5 bases; J trimming: 1 base; junction bases outside the gene matches: 10. Looked up from germline, CDR1 is MNHEY and CDR2 is SVGEGT.

This clonotype appeared a few times. This rearrangement joins TRBV11-2 to TRBJ2-1; D remains unclear. The CDR3 sequence is 12 residues long. With 3 bases removed from V and 5 bases from J, the gap between germline ends came to 5 bases. Germline CDR1 and CDR2: SGHAT and FQNNGV. Written as DNA, the CDR3 is TGTGCCAGCAGCTTTCTAGACAATGAGCAGTTCTTC. It yields the protein CASSFLDNEQFF.

The chain is built from TRBV18 and TRBJ1-5, with D maybe TRBD1 (5 bases). This CDR3 has 14 amino acids. The V end lost 4 bases, the J end lost 4 bases, and 11 bases lay between the germline ends. Germline CDR1 is KGHSH and CDR2 is LQKENI. In nucleotides, the CDR3 is TGTGCCAGCTCACTGCAGACAGAAAATCAGCCCCAGCATTTT. Amino acids: CASSLQTENQPQHF. Filled out from reference TRBV18 and TRBJ1-5, the complete variable domain reads NAGVMQNPRHLVRRRGQEARLRCSPMKGHSHVYWYRQLPEEGLKFMVYLQKENIIDESGMPKERFSAEFPKEGPSILRIQQVVRGDSAAYFCASSLQTENQPQHFGDGTRLSIL.

This clonotype was picked up a small number of times. This sequence joins TRBV12-3 or TRBV12-4 and TRBJ2-3; 9 bases map to TRBD2. The CDR3 is 15 residues long. V shed 6 bases and J 5 bases; nucleotides not matched to a gene: 9. The CDR3: CASRLIAGEGDTQYF. The CDR3 coding sequence is TGTGCCAGCAGGTTGATAGCGGGGGAGGGAGATACGCAGTATTTT.